The 20 T cell receptor beta chains reported below all come from one sample, sequenced in a study of blood T cell repertoires in COVID-19. The protocol was immunoSEQ multiplex PCR, while the TCRdb copy is restricted to in-frame clones and leaves out a portion. The sample has fewer than 250,000 clones, roughly 85% seen once. Sequencing input: PBMCs or T cells enriched from blood (not recorded which). The receptors originated from a woman aged 40 to 55 with acute COVID-19.

The chain couples TRBV3-1 (or the pseudogene TRBV3-2) to TRBJ1-6; 8 nucleotides align to TRBD1. The length of the CDR3 is 16 residues. Trimming at V came to 1 base and at J to 9 bases, leaving 8 bases not matched to a gene. Germline V CDR1 and CDR2: LGHDT, YNNKEL (reference sequence). CDR3 coding DNA: TGTGCCAGCAGCCAAGGGTATAGGACAGGGAGTTCACCCCTCCACTTT. This gives the protein CASSQGYRTGSSPLHF.

The chain combines TRBV28 with TRBJ2-7, with TRBD1 matching 7 bases. The trim removed 5 bases at V and 0 bases at J, leaving 4 bases unmatched. The CDR3 is 14 amino acids. The V gene's germline CDR1 is MDHEN and CDR2 SYDVKM. The CDR3 coding sequence is TGTGCCAGCAGTCGGACAGGCTTCTCCTACGAGCAGTACTTC. Encoded protein: CASSRTGFSYEQYF.

The V gene is TRBV9, the J gene TRBJ1-2; 10 bases map to TRBD1. CDR3 length equals 15 residues. V shed 3 bases and J 4 bases; nucleotides not matched to a gene: 6. In germline, CDR1 is SGDLS, CDR2 YYNGEE. This CDR3 is CASSAGQGHLYGYTF. The CDR3 nucleotides read TGTGCCAGCAGCGCGGGACAGGGGCACCTCTATGGCTACACCTTC.

The chain uses TRBV7-2 and TRBJ2-7; D unresolved. The CDR3 runs 13 residues. From germline, CDR1 is SGHTA and CDR2 FQGNSA. Trimming cost V 1 base and J 6 bases, with 10 bases left between them. In DNA, the CDR3 is TGTGCCAGCAGCTTAGTAGGCTCGGGCGAGCAGTACTTC. Its translation is CASSLVGSGEQYF.

This clone was observed a single time. V usage is TRBV7-6 and J usage is TRBJ2-2, with 7 bases that match TRBD1. The germline V gene encodes CDR1 SGHVS and CDR2 FNYEAQ. The V segment lost 4 bases and the J segment 2 bases; nucleotides outside the gene matches: 4. CDR3 size: 15 residues. CDR3 sequence reads: CASSSRQGNTGELFF. Written as DNA, the CDR3 is TGTGCCAGCAGCTCCCGACAGGGTAACACCGGGGAGCTGTTTTTT.

This clone was counted only a few times. The chain employs TRBV18 and TRBJ2-7; possible D gene TRBD1, 6 bases. This CDR3 region has 13 residues. V gave up 6 bases and J gave up 6 bases, with 15 bases separating them. The germline gives CDR1 KGHSH, CDR2 LQKENI. The CDR3 DNA reads TGTGCCAGCTCCCCTGACAGGATAGGCGAGCAGTACTTC. This encodes CASSPDRIGEQYF.

The chain employs TRBV4-1 and TRBJ2-5; 11 bases fit TRBD2. The J segment lost 5 bases and the V segment lost 0 bases, leaving 11 bases of the junction unmatched. CDR3 length: 18 residues. Germline CDR1 is MGHRA and CDR2 is YSYEKL. The DNA of the CDR3 is TGCGCCAGCAGCCAAGAAAGGAGAACTAGCGGGAGTTGGGAGACCCAGTACTTC. It encodes CASSQERRTSGSWETQYF.

The V gene is TRBV5-8, the J gene TRBJ2-3, with 10 bases that match TRBD2. CDR1 is SGHTS and CDR2 is YDEGEE in the germline V gene. The CDR3 consists of 15 residues. J was trimmed by 2 bases and V by 3 bases; bases with no gene match: 3. The CDR3: CASSWLAGVTDTQYF. CDR3 sequence (DNA): TGTGCCAGCAGCTGGCTAGCGGGAGTCACAGATACGCAGTATTTT. Based on the CDR3 plus reference TRBV5-8 and TRBJ2-3, the full variable domain is EAGVTQSPTHLIKTRGQQATLRCSPISGHTSVYWYQQALGLGLQFLLWYDEGEERNRGNFPPRFSGRQFPNYSSELNVNALELEDSALYLCASSWLAGVTDTQYFGPGTRLTVL.

The rearrangement joins TRBV25-1 to TRBJ1-3; unclear D gene. Trimming cost V 2 bases and J 3 bases, with 8 bases left between them. The CDR3 contains 14 residues. Per the germline V gene, CDR1 is MGHDK and CDR2 is SYGVNS. CDR3 in amino acids: CASSEIGGGNTIYF. The CDR3 nucleotides read TGTGCCAGCAGTGAAATTGGAGGTGGAAACACCATATATTTT. Full variable domain (missing parts from reference TRBV25-1 and TRBJ1-3): EADIYQTPRYLVIGTGKKITLECSQTMGHDKMYWYQQDPGMELHLIHYSYGVNSTEKGDLSSESTVSRIRTEHFPLTLESARPSHTSQYLCASSEIGGGNTIYFGEGSWLTVV.

The V call is TRBV3-1 (or the pseudogene TRBV3-2), the J call TRBJ1-2; 10 bases are shared with TRBD1. Germline lookup yields CDR1 LGHDT and CDR2 YNNKEL (reference sequence). The CDR3 covers 15 residues. The V gene end was trimmed by 5 bases and the J gene end by 8 bases; junction bases not matched to a gene: 11. CDR3 sequence reads: CASSRETGGVQGYTF. For the CDR3, the DNA is TGTGCCAGCAGCAGAGAGACAGGGGGCGTTCAAGGCTACACCTTC.

J is TRBJ2-7 and V is TRBV28; D possibly corresponds to TRBD2 (6 bases). V was pared by 7 bases and J by 3 bases, with 13 bases between. CDR1 is MDHEN, CDR2 SYDVKM, per germline. The CDR3 loop spans 13 amino acids. Here the CDR3 reads CASNERVNYEQYF. CDR3 in DNA: TGTGCCAGCAACGAGCGGGTAAACTACGAGCAGTACTTC. Full variable domain (remainder filled in from reference TRBV28 and TRBJ2-7): DVKVTQSSRYLVKRTGEKVFLECVQDMDHENMFWYRQDPGLGLRLIYFSYDVKMKEKGDIPEGYSVSREKKERFSLILESASTNQTSMYLCASNERVNYEQYFGPGTRLTVT.

The J gene is TRBJ2-1, the V gene TRBV2; the match to TRBD2 covers 15 bases. Per germline, CDR1 SNHLY and CDR2 FYNNEI. Trimming at V came to 7 bases and at J to 7 bases, leaving 8 bases not matched to a gene. The CDR3 has 16 residues. The CDR3 here is CASKMGLAGGGNEQFF. The CDR3 DNA is TGTGCCAGCAAAATGGGACTAGCGGGAGGTGGGAATGAGCAGTTCTTC.

The rearrangement links TRBV4-1 to TRBJ1-6, with no clear D. V lost 2 bases to trimming and J lost 7 bases, with 12 bases between them. This CDR3 is built from 15 residues. Germline CDR1 MGHRA, CDR2 YSYEKL. DNA for the CDR3: TGCGCCAGCAGCCAAAGGGTGACTACAAATTCACCCCTCCACTTT. Encoded protein: CASSQRVTTNSPLHF.

This chain joins TRBV7-9 and TRBJ2-7, with 7 bases matching TRBD1. The V segment lost 4 bases and the J segment 0 bases; nucleotides outside the gene matches: 15. The CDR3 is made up of 18 amino acids. CDR1 SEHNR and CDR2 FQNEAQ come from the germline V gene (reference sequence). In DNA form, the CDR3 reads TGTGCCAGCAGCTCGACAGGGACAGTGAAGCCCTCCTCCTACGAGCAGTACTTC. As protein: CASSSTGTVKPSSYEQYF.

The rearrangement links TRBV9 to TRBJ1-2; 9 bases map to TRBD1. V was clipped by 2 bases and J by 8 bases; unmatched bases: 10. CDR1 is SGDLS and CDR2 is YYNGEE in the germline V gene. The CDR3 is 15 amino acids. The CDR3 DNA reads TGTGCCAGCAGCGTGGACAGGGGACGTTCTAAGGGCTACACCTTC. Translating it yields CASSVDRGRSKGYTF.

J is TRBJ2-5 and V is TRBV5-4; 7 nucleotides agree with TRBD1. There are 14 residues in the CDR3. With 3 bases clipped from V and 5 bases from J, the junction kept 7 bases outside the gene matches. The V gene's germline CDR1 is SGHNT and CDR2 YYREEE (reference sequence). CDR3 region: CASSSGQIMETQYF. In DNA form, the CDR3 reads TGTGCCAGCAGCTCGGGACAGATTATGGAGACCCAGTACTTC.

The CDR3 nucleotides read TGTGCCAGCAGCCAGAGGGTGGCTGGAAACACCATATATTTT. Translating gives CASSQRVAGNTIYF. The chain has TRBV7-8 and TRBJ1-3; no clear D. The length of the CDR3 is 14 residues. V was cut by 5 bases and J by 2 bases, with 10 bases left in between. The germline V gene has CDR1 SGHVS and CDR2 FQNEAQ.

The chain carries TRBV27 and TRBJ2-3; 11 bases align to TRBD2. Germline values: CDR1 MNHEY, CDR2 SMNVEV (reference sequence). The CDR3 spans 15 residues. Losses at the gene ends were 6 bases for V and 5 bases for J; bases not matched to a gene: 7. CDR3 sequence reads: CASRILAGVEDTQYF. The CDR3 coding sequence is TGTGCCAGCAGAATACTAGCGGGAGTCGAAGATACGCAGTATTTT.

The chain uses TRBV27 and TRBJ1-5; 11 positions agree with TRBD1. Germline trimming cut 3 bases from V and 2 bases from J; bases unmatched to any gene: 6. The CDR3 contains 17 residues. The germline CDR1 and CDR2 sequences are MNHEY and SMNVEV (reference sequence). CDR3 amino acids: CASSFGQGAGGNQPQHF. As DNA, the CDR3 is TGTGCCAGCAGTTTCGGACAGGGGGCAGGAGGCAATCAGCCCCAGCATTTT.

The J gene is TRBJ2-5, the V gene TRBV29-1; unclear D gene. The CDR3 is made up of 10 amino acids. Trimming took off 5 bases at V and 4 bases at J, with 5 bases between the two ends. The germline V gene encodes CDR1 SQVTM and CDR2 ANQGSEA. The CDR3 bases are TGCAGCGTTTTCTCAGAGACCCAGTACTTC. It encodes CSVFSETQYF.